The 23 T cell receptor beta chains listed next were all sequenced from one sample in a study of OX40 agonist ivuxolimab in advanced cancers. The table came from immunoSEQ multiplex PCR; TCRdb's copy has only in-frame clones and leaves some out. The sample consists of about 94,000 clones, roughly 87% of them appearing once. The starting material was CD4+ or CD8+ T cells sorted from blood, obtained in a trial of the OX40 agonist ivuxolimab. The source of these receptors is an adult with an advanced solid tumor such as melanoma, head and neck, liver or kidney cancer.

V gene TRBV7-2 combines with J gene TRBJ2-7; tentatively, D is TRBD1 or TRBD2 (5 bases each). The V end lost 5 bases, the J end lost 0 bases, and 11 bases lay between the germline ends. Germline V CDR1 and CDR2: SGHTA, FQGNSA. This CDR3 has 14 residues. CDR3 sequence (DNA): TGTGCCAGCAGCCAAAGTGGGGGCTCCTACGAGCAGTACTTC. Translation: CASSQSGGSYEQYF. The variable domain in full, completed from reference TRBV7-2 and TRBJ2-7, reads GAGVSQSPSNKVTEKGKDVELRCDPISGHTALYWYRQSLGQGLEFLIYFQGNSAPDKSGLPSDRFSAERTGGSVSTLTIQRTQQEDSAVYLCASSQSGGSYEQYFGPGTRLTVT.

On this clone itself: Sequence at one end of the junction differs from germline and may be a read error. The CDR3 coding sequence is TGCATTGCTAGCGGGGGCGGTGAGCAGTTCTTC. This encodes CIASGGGEQFF. The J gene is TRBJ2-1, the V gene TRBV20-1; 10 positions match TRBD2. The CDR3 is made up of 11 amino acids. The V gene's germline CDR1 is DFQATT and CDR2 SNEGSKA (reference sequence).

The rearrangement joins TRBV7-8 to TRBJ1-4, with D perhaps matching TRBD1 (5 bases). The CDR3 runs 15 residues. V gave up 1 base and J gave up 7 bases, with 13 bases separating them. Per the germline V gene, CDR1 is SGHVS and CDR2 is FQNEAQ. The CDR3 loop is CASSLGAGRTEKLFF. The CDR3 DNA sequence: TGTGCCAGCAGCTTAGGAGCAGGGAGGACTGAAAAACTGTTTTTT.

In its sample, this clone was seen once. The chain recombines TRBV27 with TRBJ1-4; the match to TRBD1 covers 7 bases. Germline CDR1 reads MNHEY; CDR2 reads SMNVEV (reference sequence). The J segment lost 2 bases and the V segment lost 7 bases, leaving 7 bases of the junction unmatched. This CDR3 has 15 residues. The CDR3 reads CASKRQGPTNEKLFF. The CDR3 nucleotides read TGTGCCAGCAAAAGACAGGGCCCCACTAATGAAAAACTGTTTTTT.

CDR3 in DNA: TGTGCCAGCAGCCCCGGGTACAGGGAGGGCAAAAACATTCAGTACTTC. As protein: CASSPGYREGKNIQYF. This chain connects TRBV7-4 to TRBJ2-4; D is perhaps TRBD2 (7 bases). The germline V and J ends were trimmed by 5 bases and 3 bases, with 17 bases remaining between them. The CDR3 is 16 amino acids. The V gene's germline CDR1 is SGHVT and CDR2 SQSDAQ.

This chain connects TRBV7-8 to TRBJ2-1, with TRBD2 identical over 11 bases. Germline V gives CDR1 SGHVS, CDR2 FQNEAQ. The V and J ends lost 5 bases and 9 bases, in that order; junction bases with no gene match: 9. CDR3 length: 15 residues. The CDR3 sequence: CASSVLAGGGGEQFF. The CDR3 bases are TGTGCCAGCAGCGTCCTAGCGGGGGGCGGGGGTGAGCAGTTCTTC.

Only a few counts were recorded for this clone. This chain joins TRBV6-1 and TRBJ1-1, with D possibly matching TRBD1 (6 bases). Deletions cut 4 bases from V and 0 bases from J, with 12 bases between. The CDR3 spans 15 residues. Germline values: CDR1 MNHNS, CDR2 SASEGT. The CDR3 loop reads CASSAPDRVNTEAFF. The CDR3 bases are TGTGCCAGCAGTGCCCCGGACAGAGTGAACACTGAAGCTTTCTTT.

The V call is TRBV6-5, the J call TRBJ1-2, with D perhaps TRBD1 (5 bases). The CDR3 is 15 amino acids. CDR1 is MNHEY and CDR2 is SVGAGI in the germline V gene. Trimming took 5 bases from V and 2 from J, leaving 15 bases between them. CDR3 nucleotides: TGTGCCAGCAGTACCCCGGGGGGGTTGAACTATGGCTACACCTTC. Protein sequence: CASSTPGGLNYGYTF.

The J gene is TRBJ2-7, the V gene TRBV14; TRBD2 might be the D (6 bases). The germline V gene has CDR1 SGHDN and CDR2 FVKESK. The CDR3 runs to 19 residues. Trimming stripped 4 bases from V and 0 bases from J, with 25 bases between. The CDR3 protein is CASSPRSQGLGRSSYEQYF. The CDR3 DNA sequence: TGTGCCAGCAGCCCAAGATCCCAAGGGCTAGGGAGGAGCTCCTACGAGCAGTACTTC. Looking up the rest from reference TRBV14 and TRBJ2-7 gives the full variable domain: EAGVTQFPSHSVIEKGQTVTLRCDPISGHDNLYWYRRVMGKEIKFLLHFVKESKQDESGMPNNRFLAERTGGTYSTLKVQPAELEDSGVYFCASSPRSQGLGRSSYEQYFGPGTRLTVT.

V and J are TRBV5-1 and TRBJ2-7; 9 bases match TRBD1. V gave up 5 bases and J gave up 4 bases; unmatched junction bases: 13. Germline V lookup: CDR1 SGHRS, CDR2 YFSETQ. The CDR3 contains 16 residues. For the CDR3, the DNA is TGCGCCAGCAGTAAACCCCTTCGGGACAGGGTTTACGAGCAGTACTTC. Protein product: CASSKPLRDRVYEQYF.

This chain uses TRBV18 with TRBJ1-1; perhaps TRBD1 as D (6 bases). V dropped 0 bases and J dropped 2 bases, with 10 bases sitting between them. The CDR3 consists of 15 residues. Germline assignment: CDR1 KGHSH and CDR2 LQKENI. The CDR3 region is CASSPPRTDNTEAFF. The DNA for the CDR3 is TGTGCCAGCTCACCACCGAGGACAGATAACACTGAAGCTTTCTTT.

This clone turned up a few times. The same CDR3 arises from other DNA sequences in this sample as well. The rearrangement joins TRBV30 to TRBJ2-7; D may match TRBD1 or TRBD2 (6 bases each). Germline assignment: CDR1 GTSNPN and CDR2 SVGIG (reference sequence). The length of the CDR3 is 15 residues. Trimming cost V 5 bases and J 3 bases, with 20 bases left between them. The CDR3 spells CAWRGGRGRGYEQYF. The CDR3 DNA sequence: TGTGCCTGGCGTGGGGGGCGGGGTCGAGGCTACGAGCAGTACTTC.

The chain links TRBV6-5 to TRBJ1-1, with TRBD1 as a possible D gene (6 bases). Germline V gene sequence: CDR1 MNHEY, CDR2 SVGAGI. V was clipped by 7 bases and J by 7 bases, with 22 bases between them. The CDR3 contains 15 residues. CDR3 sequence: CASTLEVGGRGEAFF. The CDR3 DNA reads TGTGCCAGCACCCTAGAGGTCGGGGGCAGAGGTGAAGCTTTCTTT.

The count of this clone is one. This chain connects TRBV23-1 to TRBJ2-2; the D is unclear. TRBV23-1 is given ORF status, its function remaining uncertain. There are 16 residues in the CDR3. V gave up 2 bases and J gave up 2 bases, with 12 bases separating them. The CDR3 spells CASSQNLSINTGELFF. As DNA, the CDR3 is TGCGCCAGCAGTCAAAACTTATCCATCAACACCGGGGAGCTGTTTTTT.

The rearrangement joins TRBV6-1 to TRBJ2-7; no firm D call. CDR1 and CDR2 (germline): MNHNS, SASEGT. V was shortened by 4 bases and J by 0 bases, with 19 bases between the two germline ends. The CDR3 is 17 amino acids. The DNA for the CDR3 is TGTGCCAGCAGTGTCCCCACCCGCGACCCGAGCTCCTACGAGCAGTACTTC. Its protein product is CASSVPTRDPSSYEQYF.

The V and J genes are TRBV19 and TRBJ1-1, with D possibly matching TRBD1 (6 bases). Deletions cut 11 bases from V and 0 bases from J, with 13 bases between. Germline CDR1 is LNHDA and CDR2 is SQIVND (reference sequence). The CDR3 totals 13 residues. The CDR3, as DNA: TGTGCCTCAAACAGACAGGTGAACACTGAAGCTTTCTTT. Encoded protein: CASNRQVNTEAFF.

The CDR3 region has the DNA TGTGCCAGCAGCAGCGCGGGGGCGAACACCGGGGAGCTGTTTTTT. It encodes CASSSAGANTGELFF. The chain combines TRBV5-4 with TRBJ2-2; 7 nucleotides agree with TRBD2. J lost 0 bases, V lost 4 bases, and 3 bases had no gene match. The germline V gene has CDR1 SGHNT and CDR2 YYREEE (reference sequence). This CDR3 comprises 15 residues.

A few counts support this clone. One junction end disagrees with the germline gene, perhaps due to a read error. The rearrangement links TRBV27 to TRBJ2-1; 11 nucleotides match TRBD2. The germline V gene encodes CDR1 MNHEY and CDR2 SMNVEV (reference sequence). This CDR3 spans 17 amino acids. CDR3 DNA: TGTGCCAGCAGTCTATCCTCCGGGACTAGCGGTATCAATGAGCAGTTCTTC. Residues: CASSLSSGTSGINEQFF.

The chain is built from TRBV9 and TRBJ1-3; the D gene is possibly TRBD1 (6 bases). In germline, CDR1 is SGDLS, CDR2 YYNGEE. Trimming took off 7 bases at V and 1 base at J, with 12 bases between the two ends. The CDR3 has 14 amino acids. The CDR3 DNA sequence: TGTGCCAGCGGAGGGGGGGCTTCTGGAAACACCATATATTTT. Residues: CASGGGASGNTIYF.

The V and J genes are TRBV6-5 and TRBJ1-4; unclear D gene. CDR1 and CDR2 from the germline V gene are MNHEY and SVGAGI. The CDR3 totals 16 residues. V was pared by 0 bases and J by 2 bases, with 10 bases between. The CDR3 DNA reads TGTGCCAGCAGTTACTCGAAGGGCGGGACTAATGAAAAACTGTTTTTT. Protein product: CASSYSKGGTNEKLFF.

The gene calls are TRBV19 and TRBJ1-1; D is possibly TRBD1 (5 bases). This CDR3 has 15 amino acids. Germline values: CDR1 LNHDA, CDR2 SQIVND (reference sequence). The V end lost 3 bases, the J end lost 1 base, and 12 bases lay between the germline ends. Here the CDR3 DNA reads TGTGCCAGTAGTATGAGAGTGGGGACGAACACTGAAGCTTTCTTT. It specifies CASSMRVGTNTEAFF.

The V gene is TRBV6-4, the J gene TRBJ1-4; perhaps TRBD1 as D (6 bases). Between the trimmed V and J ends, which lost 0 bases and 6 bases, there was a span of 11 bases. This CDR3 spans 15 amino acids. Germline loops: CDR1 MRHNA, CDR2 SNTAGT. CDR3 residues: CASSDSVAGDEKLFF. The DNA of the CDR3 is TGTGCCAGCAGTGACTCGGTGGCAGGGGATGAAAAACTGTTTTTT.

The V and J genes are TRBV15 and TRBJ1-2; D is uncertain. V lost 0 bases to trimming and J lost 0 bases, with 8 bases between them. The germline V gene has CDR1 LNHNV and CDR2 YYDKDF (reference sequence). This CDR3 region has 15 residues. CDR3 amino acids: CATSREQSANYGYTF. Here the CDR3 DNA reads TGTGCCACCAGCAGAGAACAGTCAGCTAACTATGGCTACACCTTC.